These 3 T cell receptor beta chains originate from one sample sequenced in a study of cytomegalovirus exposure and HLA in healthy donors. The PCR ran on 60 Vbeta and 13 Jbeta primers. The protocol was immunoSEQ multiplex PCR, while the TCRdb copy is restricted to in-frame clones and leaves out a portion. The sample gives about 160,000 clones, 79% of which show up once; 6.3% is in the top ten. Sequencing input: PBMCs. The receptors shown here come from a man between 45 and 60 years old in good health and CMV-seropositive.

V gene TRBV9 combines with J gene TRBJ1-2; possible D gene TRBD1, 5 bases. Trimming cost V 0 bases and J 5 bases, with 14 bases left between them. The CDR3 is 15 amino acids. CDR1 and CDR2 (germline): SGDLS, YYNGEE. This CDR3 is CASSVGGSNLYGYTF. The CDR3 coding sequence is TGTGCCAGCAGCGTAGGGGGCAGTAACCTTTATGGCTACACCTTC. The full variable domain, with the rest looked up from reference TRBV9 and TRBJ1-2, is DSGVTQTPKHLITATGQRVTLRCSPRSGDLSVYWYQQSLDQGLQFLIQYYNGEERAKGNILERFSAQQFPDLHSELNLSSLELGDSALYFCASSVGGSNLYGYTFGSGTRLTVV.

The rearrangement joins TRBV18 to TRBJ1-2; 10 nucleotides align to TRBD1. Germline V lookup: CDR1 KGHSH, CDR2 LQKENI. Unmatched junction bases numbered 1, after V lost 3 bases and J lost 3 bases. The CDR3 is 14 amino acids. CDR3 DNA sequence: TGTGCCAGCTCACCCGGGACAGGGGACTATGGCTACACCTTC. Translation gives CASSPGTGDYGYTF.

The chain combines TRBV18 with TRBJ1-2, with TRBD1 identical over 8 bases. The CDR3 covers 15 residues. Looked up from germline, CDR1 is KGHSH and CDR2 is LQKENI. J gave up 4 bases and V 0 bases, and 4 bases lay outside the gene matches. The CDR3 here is CASSPPTGEGYGYTF. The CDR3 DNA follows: TGTGCCAGCTCACCACCGACAGGGGAGGGCTATGGCTACACCTTC.